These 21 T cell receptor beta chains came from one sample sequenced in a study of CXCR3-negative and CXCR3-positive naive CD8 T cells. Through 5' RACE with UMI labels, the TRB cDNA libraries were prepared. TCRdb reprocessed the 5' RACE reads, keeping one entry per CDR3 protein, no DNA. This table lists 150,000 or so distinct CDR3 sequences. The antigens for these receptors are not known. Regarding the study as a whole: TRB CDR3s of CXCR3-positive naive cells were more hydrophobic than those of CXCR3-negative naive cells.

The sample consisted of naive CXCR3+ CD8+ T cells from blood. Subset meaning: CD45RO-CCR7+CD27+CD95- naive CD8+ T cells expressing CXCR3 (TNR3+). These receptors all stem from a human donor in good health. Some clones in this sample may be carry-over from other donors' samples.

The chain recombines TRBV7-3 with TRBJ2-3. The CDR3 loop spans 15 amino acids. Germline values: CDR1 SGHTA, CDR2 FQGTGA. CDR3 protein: CASSLNGQSTDTQYF. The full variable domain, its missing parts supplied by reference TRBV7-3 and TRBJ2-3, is GAGVSQTPSNKVTEKGKYVELRCDPISGHTALYWYRQSLGQGPEFLIYFQGTGAADDSGLPNDRFFAVRPEGSVSTLKIQRTERGDSAVYLCASSLNGQSTDTQYFGPGTRLTVL.

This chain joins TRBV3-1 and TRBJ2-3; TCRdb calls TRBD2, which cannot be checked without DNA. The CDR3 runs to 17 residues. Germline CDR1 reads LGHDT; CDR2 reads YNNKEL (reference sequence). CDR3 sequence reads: CASSQVELAGITDTQYF.

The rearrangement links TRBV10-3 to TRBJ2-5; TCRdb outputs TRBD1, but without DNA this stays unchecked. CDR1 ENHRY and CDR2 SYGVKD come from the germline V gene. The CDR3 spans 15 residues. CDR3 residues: CAISEFGRRGETQYF.

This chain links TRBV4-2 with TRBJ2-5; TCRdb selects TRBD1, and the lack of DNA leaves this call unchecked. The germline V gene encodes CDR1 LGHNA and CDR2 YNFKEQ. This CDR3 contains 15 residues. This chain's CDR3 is CASSYALAGGETQYF.

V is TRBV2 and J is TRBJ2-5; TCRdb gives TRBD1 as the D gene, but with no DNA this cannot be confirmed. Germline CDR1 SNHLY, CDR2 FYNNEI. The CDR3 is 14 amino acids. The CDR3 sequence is CASIIPRGIETQYF.

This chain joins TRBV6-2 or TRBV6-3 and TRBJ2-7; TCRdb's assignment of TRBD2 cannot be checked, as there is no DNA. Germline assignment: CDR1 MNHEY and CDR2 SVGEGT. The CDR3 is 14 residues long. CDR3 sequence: CASSWGGEGYEQYF.

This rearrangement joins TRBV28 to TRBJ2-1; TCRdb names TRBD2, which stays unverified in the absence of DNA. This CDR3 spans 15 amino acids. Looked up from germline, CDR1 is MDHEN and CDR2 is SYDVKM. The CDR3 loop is CASRPDPGLAYEQFF.

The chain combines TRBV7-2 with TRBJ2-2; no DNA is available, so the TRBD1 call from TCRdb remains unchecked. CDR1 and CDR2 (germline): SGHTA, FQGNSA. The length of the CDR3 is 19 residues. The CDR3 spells CASSLKGVTSKVNTGELFF.

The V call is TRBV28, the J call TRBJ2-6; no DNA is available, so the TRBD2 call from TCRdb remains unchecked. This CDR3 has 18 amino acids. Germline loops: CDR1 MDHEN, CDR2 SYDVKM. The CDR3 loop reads CASRSTSGVFSGANVLTF.

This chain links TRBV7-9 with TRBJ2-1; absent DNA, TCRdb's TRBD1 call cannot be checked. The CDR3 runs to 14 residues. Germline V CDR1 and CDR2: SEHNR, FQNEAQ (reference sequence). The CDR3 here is CASRPQGAYNEQFF.

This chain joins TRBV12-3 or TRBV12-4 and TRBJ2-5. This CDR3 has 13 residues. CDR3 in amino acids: CASSLGARETQYF.

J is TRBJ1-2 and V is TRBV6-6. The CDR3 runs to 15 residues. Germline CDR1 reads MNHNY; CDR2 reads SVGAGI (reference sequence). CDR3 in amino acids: CASSQTGTAIKGYTF.

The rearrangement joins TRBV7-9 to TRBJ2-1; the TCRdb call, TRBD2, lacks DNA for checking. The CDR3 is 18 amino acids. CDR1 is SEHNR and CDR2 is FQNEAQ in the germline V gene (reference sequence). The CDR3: CASGGTSGEVPSYNEQFF.

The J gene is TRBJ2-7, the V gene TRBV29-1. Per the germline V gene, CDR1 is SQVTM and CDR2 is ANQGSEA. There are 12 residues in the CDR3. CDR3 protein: CSVEVLGGEQYF.

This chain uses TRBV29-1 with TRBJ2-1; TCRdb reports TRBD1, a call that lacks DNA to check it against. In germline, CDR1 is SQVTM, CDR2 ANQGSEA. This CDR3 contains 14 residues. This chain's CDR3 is CSVERRGSDNEQFF.

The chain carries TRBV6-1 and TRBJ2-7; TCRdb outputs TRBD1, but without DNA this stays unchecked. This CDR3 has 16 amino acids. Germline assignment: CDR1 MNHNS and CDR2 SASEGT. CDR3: CATHPDDRDDSYEQYF.

The CDR3 region is CASSDPYPGQGKNIQYF. The rearrangement links TRBV12-3 or TRBV12-4 to TRBJ2-4; TCRdb picks TRBD1, but there is no DNA to check that call. CDR3 size: 17 residues.

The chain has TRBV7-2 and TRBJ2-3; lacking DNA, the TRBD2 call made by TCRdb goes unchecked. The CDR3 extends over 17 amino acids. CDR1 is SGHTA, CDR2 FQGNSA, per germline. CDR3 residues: CASSLSWLAGYMDTQYF.

CDR3: CASSQGSGSLYEQYF. This chain uses TRBV3-1 with TRBJ2-7. The CDR3 contains 15 residues. Germline V gene sequence: CDR1 LGHDT, CDR2 YNNKEL (reference sequence).

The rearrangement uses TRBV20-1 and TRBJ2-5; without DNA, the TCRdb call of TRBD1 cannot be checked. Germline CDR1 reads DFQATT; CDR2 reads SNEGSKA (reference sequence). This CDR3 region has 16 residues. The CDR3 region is CSARDWSGTDQETQYF.

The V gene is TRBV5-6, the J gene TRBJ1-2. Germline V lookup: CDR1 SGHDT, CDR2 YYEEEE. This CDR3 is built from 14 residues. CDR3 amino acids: CASSLEAPLPGYTF.